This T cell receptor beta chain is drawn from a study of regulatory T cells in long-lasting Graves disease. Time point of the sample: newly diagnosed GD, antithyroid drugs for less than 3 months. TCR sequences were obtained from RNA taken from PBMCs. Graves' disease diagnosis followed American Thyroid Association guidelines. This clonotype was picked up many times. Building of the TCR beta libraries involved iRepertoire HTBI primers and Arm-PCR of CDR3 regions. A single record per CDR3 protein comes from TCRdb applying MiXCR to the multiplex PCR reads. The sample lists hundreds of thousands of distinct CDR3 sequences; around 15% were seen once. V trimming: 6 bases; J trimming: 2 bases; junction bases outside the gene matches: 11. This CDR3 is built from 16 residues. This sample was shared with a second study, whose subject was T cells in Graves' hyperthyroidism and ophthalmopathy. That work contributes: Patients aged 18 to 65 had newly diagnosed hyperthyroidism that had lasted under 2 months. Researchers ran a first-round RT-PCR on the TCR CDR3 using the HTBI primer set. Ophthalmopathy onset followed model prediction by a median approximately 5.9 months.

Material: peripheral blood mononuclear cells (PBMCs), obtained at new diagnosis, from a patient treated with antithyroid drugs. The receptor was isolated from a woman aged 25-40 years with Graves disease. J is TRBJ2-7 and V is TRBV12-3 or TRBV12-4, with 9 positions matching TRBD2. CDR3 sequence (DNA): TGTGCCAGCAGCCCCCTTAGCGGGAGTGGAACCTACGAGCAGTACTTC. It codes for CASSPLSGSGTYEQYF.